This entry describes one T cell receptor (beta chain). Its antigen is not known. The V gene's germline CDR1 is MNHEY and CDR2 SVGAGI. Trimming stripped 6 bases from V and 4 bases from J, with 13 bases between. The CDR3 sequence is 14 residues long. The sample comes from a study of post-analysis software for immune sequencing data. Study information: In terms of disease course, relapsing-remitting, secondary progressive and progressive-relapsing multiple sclerosis were included.

Study outcomes and limitations: In patients, about 5 TRBV segments were more frequent than in controls, with TRBV5-6, TRBV5-1 and TRBV20-1 among them. Compared against controls, patients with multiple sclerosis displayed significantly lower normalized Chao1 diversity.

Unique molecular identifiers were present in the TCR beta cDNA libraries. TCRdb redid the calling of the PCR reads with MiXCR, one entry per CDR3 protein. There are 800,000 to 950,000 distinct CDR3 sequences in the sample; approximately 50% occur only once, and approximately 4.5% lies in the top ten. V usage is TRBV6-5 and J usage is TRBJ2-1; D gene ambiguous. The source of this sequence is a girl aged 10-17 years with multiple sclerosis. The sample was blood. Here the CDR3 DNA reads TGTGCCAGCAGATCCCGTCCCGGGTACAATGAGCAGTTCTTC. It specifies CASRSRPGYNEQFF.